A selection of T cell receptor beta chains follows, all from one sample in a study of T cells in Graves' hyperthyroidism and ophthalmopathy. TCRdb reprocessed the multiplex PCR reads with MiXCR, giving one entry per CDR3 protein. The table records 380,000 or so distinct CDR3 sequences, approximately 13% of them present only once. The sequenced sample was blood. These receptors all come from a man aged 25 to 40 with Graves' hyperthyroidism that later progressed to Graves' ophthalmopathy. CDR3s include the opening cysteine and the closing phenylalanine or tryptophan. D genes are given only for firm matches. Rows may omit the clone size; those that give it use once, few, many or a size class.

TRBD2,many,TRBJ2-1,TRBV2,TGTGCCAGCACCTTAGCGGGGGCTCCTTCCTACAATGAGCAGTTCTTC,CASTLAGAPSYNEQFF
-,many,TRBJ1-5,TRBV28,TGTGCCAGCAGTTTGGCCACCCTATATCAGCCCCAGCATTTT,CASSLATLYQPQHF
TRBD1,many,TRBJ1-2,TRBV27,TGTGCCAGCAGTCCCGGGACAGGGCGTACCTATGGCTACACCTTC,CASSPGTGRTYGYTF
TRBD1,many,TRBJ1-4,TRBV28,TGTGCCAGCAGTTCAGGACAGGGGGTTGAAAAACTGTTTTTT,CASSSGQGVEKLFF
-,-,TRBJ1-2,TRBV19,TGTGCCAGCCTAGGGAGCTTCTATGGCTACACCTTC,CASLGSFYGYTF
TRBD1,few,TRBJ2-1,TRBV5-1,TGCGCCAGCAGCCCACCGGACAGGGGGCGGAATGAGCAGTTCTTC,CASSPPDRGRNEQFF
TRBD2,few,TRBJ2-5,TRBV7-7,TGTGCCAGCAGCCCCGCTAGCGGGGGGGCGGAGACCCAGTACTTC,CASSPASGGAETQYF
-,-,TRBJ1-3,TRBV7-2,TGTGCCAGCAGCTTAGGTTTCGGGGACCCACTCGGAAACACCATATATTTT,CASSLGFGDPLGNTIYF
TRBD2,few,TRBJ2-3,TRBV20-1,TGCAGTGCTAGTCCCCTCGGGCTAGCGGGGGCGGGGGATACGCAGTATTTT,CSASPLGLAGAGDTQYF
-,many,TRBJ2-7,TRBV5-6,TGTGCCAGCAGCTTCGGAATAGGCGCCTACGAGCAGTACTTC,CASSFGIGAYEQYF